Only a few counts were recorded for the clone carrying this T cell receptor (beta chain). The V end lost 4 bases, the J end lost 3 bases, and 10 bases lay between the germline ends. There are 13 residues in the CDR3. Germline V CDR1 and CDR2: MNHEY, SVGEGT. These data belong to a study of T-cell memory formation after mild COVID-19. MiXCR, applied by TCRdb to the 5' RACE reads, yields one record per CDR3 protein. The sample gives about 400,000 distinct CDR3 sequences, roughly 18% of which show up once; under 25% is in the top ten. This sequence joins TRBV6-2 or TRBV6-3 and TRBJ2-7; D might be TRBD1 (5 bases). This receptor was obtained from a man younger than 35 who had mild COVID-19 (a few samples of this study predate the infection). Cell type and time point are not known. Input material: PBMCs or a T cell subset sorted from them (not recorded which). CDR3 nucleotides: TGTGCCAGCAGTTGGAGACAGTTCTACGAGCAGTACTTC. It translates to CASSWRQFYEQYF.